Below are 25 T cell receptor beta chains sequenced from a single sample in a study of blood T cell repertoires in COVID-19. Only in-frame clones appear in the TCRdb table, and some are missing; sequencing was by immunoSEQ multiplex PCR. The sample contains about 60,000 clones, nearly 85% of which appear only once. Sequenced: peripheral blood. These receptors originate from a human donor in a cohort sampled during active COVID-19.

The rearrangement links TRBV6-6 to TRBJ2-2; weak D call: TRBD1 (6 bases). This CDR3 is built from 14 residues. V was trimmed by 6 bases and J by 2 bases, leaving 10 bases between them. CDR1 is MNHNY, CDR2 SVGAGI, per germline (reference sequence). DNA of the CDR3: TGTGCCAGCAGCCCGACAGGAAACACCGGGGAGCTGTTTTTT. Protein: CASSPTGNTGELFF.

The J gene is TRBJ1-5, the V gene TRBV4-1; D is unclear. With 4 bases removed from V and 7 bases from J, the gap between germline ends came to 23 bases. In germline, CDR1 is MGHRA, CDR2 YSYEKL. The CDR3 length is 17 residues. This CDR3 is CASSLDSTVREIQPQHF. CDR3 nucleotide sequence: TGCGCCAGCAGCCTCGACTCCACAGTCCGGGAAATCCAGCCCCAGCATTTT.

The V and J genes are TRBV30 and TRBJ1-2; D perhaps matches TRBD1 (6 bases). Trimming shortened V by 0 bases and J by 8 bases, and 10 bases separated the two germline ends. Germline V gene data show CDR1 as GTSNPN and CDR2 as SVGIG (reference sequence). The CDR3 is made up of 12 amino acids. CDR3 sequence: CAWSVHRVGYTF. The CDR3 DNA reads TGTGCCTGGAGTGTACACAGGGTCGGCTACACCTTC.

V usage is TRBV6-2 or TRBV6-3 and J usage is TRBJ2-7; a weak D match, TRBD2 (6 bases). The V gene lost 4 bases and the J gene lost 3 bases, with 7 bases spanning the gap. This CDR3 spans 12 amino acids. Germline CDR1 MNHEY, CDR2 SVGEGT. The CDR3: CASSFGGYEQYF. The DNA for the CDR3 is TGTGCCAGCAGTTTCGGGGGCTACGAGCAGTACTTC.

The CDR3 DNA is TGTGCCAGCGGTTGGTGGCAGGGTGAGCAGTTCTTC. Amino acids: CASGWWQGEQFF. The gene calls are TRBV6-5 and TRBJ2-1; D might be TRBD1 (5 bases). Trimming shortened V by 8 bases and J by 9 bases, and 14 bases separated the two germline ends. This CDR3 is built from 12 residues. CDR1 and CDR2 from the germline V gene are MNHEY and SVGAGI.

This chain connects TRBV18 to TRBJ2-2, with TRBD1 identical over 8 bases. This CDR3 is 15 amino acids long. The germline gives CDR1 KGHSH, CDR2 LQKENI. Trimming removed 1 base from V and 5 bases from J; junction bases left unmatched: 3. CDR3 residues: CASSPQYRGTGELFF. Here the CDR3 DNA reads TGTGCCAGCTCACCACAATACAGGGGGACCGGGGAGCTGTTTTTT.

The J gene is TRBJ1-6, the V gene TRBV7-4, with unresolved D. The CDR3 contains 18 residues. Trimming stripped 2 bases from V and 8 bases from J, with 22 bases between. Germline V gene sequence: CDR1 SGHVT, CDR2 SQSDAQ. In DNA form, the CDR3 reads TGTGCCAGCAGCTTATATCTCCAATTTCGAGTGTTGCATTCACCCCTCCACTTT. Translated, it gives CASSLYLQFRVLHSPLHF. Full variable domain (remainder filled in from reference TRBV7-4 and TRBJ1-6): GAGVSQSPRYKVAKRGRDVALRCDSISGHVTLYWYRQTLGQGSEVLTYSQSDAQRDKSGRPSGRFSAERPERSVSTLKIQRTEQGDSAVYLCASSLYLQFRVLHSPLHFGNGTRLTVT.

The sample holds one count of this clone. The chain uses TRBV2 and TRBJ1-6; possible D gene TRBD1, 6 bases. The CDR3 sequence is 15 residues long. V was pared by 7 bases and J by 2 bases, with 12 bases between. The germline V gene encodes CDR1 SNHLY and CDR2 FYNNEI. CDR3 residues: CASTNTGTYNSPLHF. In nucleotides, the CDR3 is TGTGCCAGCACCAACACAGGGACCTATAATTCACCCCTCCACTTT.

This CDR3 is CACTYTVNYGYTF. For the CDR3, the DNA is TGTGCCTGTACTTATACAGTAAACTATGGCTACACCTTC. The V gene is TRBV30, the J gene TRBJ1-2; D call uncertain. There are 13 residues in the CDR3. Trimming pared 6 bases from V and 2 bases from J, leaving 13 bases between. CDR1 GTSNPN and CDR2 SVGIG come from the germline V gene (reference sequence).

The DNA for the CDR3 is TGTGCCAGCAGCTTGGGCGGGGGCTCCTACGAGCAGTACTTC. Translating it yields CASSLGGGSYEQYF. The V call is TRBV7-3, the J call TRBJ2-7; 7 bases match TRBD2. The germline V gene has CDR1 SGHTA and CDR2 FQGTGA. Losses at the gene ends were 3 bases for V and 0 bases for J; bases not matched to a gene: 2. The CDR3 has 14 amino acids. Filled out from reference TRBV7-3 and TRBJ2-7, the complete variable domain reads GAGVSQTPSNKVTEKGKYVELRCDPISGHTALYWYRQSLGQGPEFLIYFQGTGAADDSGLPNDRFFAVRPEGSVSTLKIQRTERGDSAVYLCASSLGGGSYEQYFGPGTRLTVT.

This chain connects TRBV19 to TRBJ2-7; the D gene is possibly TRBD1 (7 bases). Looked up from germline, CDR1 is LNHDA and CDR2 is SQIVND (reference sequence). V lost 5 bases to trimming and J lost 3 bases, with 14 bases between them. The CDR3 runs 14 residues. CDR3 loop: CASSATGEVYEQYF. CDR3 coding DNA: TGTGCCAGTAGTGCTACAGGGGAGGTCTACGAGCAGTACTTC.

V usage is TRBV24-1 and J usage is TRBJ2-3; 8 bases are shared with TRBD2. Germline V gene data show CDR1 as KGHDR and CDR2 as SFDVKD. V shed 4 bases and J 4 bases; nucleotides not matched to a gene: 6. CDR3 size: 15 residues. The CDR3 here is CATSDLSGVSDTQYF. CDR3 coding DNA: TGTGCCACCAGTGACCTTAGCGGGGTTTCAGATACGCAGTATTTT.

The chain uses TRBV2 and TRBJ2-1; TRBD2 matches 13 bases. The CDR3 spans 16 residues. Germline assignment: CDR1 SNHLY and CDR2 FYNNEI. Unmatched junction bases numbered 6, after V lost 6 bases and J lost 4 bases. This CDR3 is CASRSTSGGLYNEQFF. The CDR3 region has the DNA TGTGCCAGCAGATCGACTAGCGGGGGGTTATACAATGAGCAGTTCTTC.

This chain links TRBV5-1 with TRBJ2-7; 10 bases match TRBD1. The CDR3 has 15 residues. Germline values: CDR1 SGHRS, CDR2 YFSETQ. V lost 4 bases, J lost 2 bases, and 6 bases stayed unmatched. The CDR3 DNA follows: TGCGCCAGCAGCGCCGGGACAGGGGTCCCCTACGAGCAGTACTTC. Translation: CASSAGTGVPYEQYF.

The rearrangement links TRBV10-1 to TRBJ2-1; 7 bases align to TRBD1. The germline gives CDR1 WNHNN, CDR2 SYGVQD (reference sequence). The V gene end was trimmed by 6 bases and the J gene end by 5 bases; junction bases not matched to a gene: 7. The CDR3 is 14 residues long. CDR3 coding DNA: TGCGCCAGCAGCCTGACAGGGATCGACAATGAGCAGTTCTTC. It specifies CASSLTGIDNEQFF.

The chain couples TRBV11-2 to TRBJ1-5; 12 bases align to TRBD1. Germline V CDR1 and CDR2: SGHAT, FQNNGV. The CDR3 has 16 amino acids. V trimming: 8 bases; J trimming: 6 bases; junction bases outside the gene matches: 11. The CDR3 reads CASVGQGAIWSQPQHF. CDR3 coding DNA: TGTGCCAGCGTGGGACAGGGGGCTATTTGGAGTCAGCCCCAGCATTTT.

The V and J genes are TRBV7-7 and TRBJ2-2; the match to TRBD2 covers 11 bases. The J segment lost 4 bases and the V segment lost 5 bases, leaving 12 bases of the junction unmatched. CDR3 length equals 18 residues. Germline CDR1 SSHAT, CDR2 FNYEAQ (reference sequence). The CDR3 spells CASSQARLAGGPTGELFF. CDR3 DNA: TGTGCCAGCAGCCAAGCCAGGCTAGCGGGGGGCCCCACCGGGGAGCTGTTTTTT.

J is TRBJ2-6 and V is TRBV5-1; D possibly corresponds to TRBD1 (6 bases). The germline V and J ends were trimmed by 6 bases and 0 bases, with 19 bases remaining between them. CDR3 length equals 18 residues. The V gene's germline CDR1 is SGHRS and CDR2 YFSETQ. CDR3 region: CASTPQGTLRSGANVLTF. CDR3 DNA: TGCGCCAGCACTCCACAGGGAACCCTCCGCTCTGGGGCCAACGTCCTGACTTTC.

The rearrangement links TRBV3-1 (or the pseudogene TRBV3-2) to TRBJ1-2, with a tentative D call TRBD1 (5 bases). CDR3 length: 14 residues. Germline CDR1 reads LGHDT; CDR2 reads YNNKEL (reference sequence). Trimming stripped 4 bases from V and 4 bases from J, with 13 bases between. The CDR3: CASSRKGVSYGYTF. As DNA, the CDR3 is TGTGCCAGCAGCCGGAAAGGGGTGTCCTATGGCTACACCTTC.

The genes are TRBV3-1 (or the pseudogene TRBV3-2) and TRBJ1-1; D possibly corresponds to TRBD1 (6 bases). V dropped 0 bases and J dropped 1 base, with 18 bases sitting between them. This CDR3 has 18 amino acids. CDR1 and CDR2 (germline): LGHDT, YNNKEL (reference sequence). As DNA, the CDR3 is TGTGCCAGCAGCCAAGACAGGGGCCGGGTTATAAAGAACACTGAAGCTTTCTTT. It yields the protein CASSQDRGRVIKNTEAFF.

The chain employs TRBV30 and TRBJ1-1; D is perhaps TRBD1 (6 bases). Germline CDR1 and CDR2: GTSNPN and SVGIG (reference sequence). The CDR3 spans 15 residues. Trimming removed 5 bases from V and 1 base from J, with 17 bases in between. The CDR3 loop reads CAWGTGPSGNTEAFF. CDR3 in DNA: TGTGCCTGGGGAACAGGGCCCTCCGGGAACACTGAAGCTTTCTTT.

The chain is built from TRBV6-6 and TRBJ1-3; 9 positions agree with TRBD1. The CDR3 is 14 amino acids. Germline CDR1 MNHNY, CDR2 SVGAGI (reference sequence). Germline trimming cut 5 bases from V and 4 bases from J; bases unmatched to any gene: 3. CDR3 loop: CASSQGQGGNTIYF. The CDR3 region has the DNA TGTGCCAGCAGTCAGGGACAGGGAGGAAACACCATATATTTT.

The chain employs TRBV19 and TRBJ1-5, with 8 nucleotides matching TRBD1. With 6 bases clipped from V and 2 bases from J, the junction kept 9 bases outside the gene matches. In germline, CDR1 is LNHDA, CDR2 SQIVND (reference sequence). The CDR3 extends over 16 amino acids. CDR3 DNA sequence: TGTGCCAGTAGCCAAACAGGGGGTAATCGCAATCAGCCCCAGCATTTT. As protein: CASSQTGGNRNQPQHF.

The chain employs TRBV6-1 and TRBJ2-3, with D possibly matching TRBD2 (7 bases). Trimming pared 1 base from V and 2 bases from J, leaving 16 bases between. The germline gives CDR1 MNHNS, CDR2 SASEGT. This CDR3 contains 17 residues. CDR3 region: CASSEGRRGGLTDTQYF. CDR3 DNA sequence: TGTGCCAGCAGTGAAGGTCGGCGCGGGGGCCTCACAGATACGCAGTATTTT.

The chain couples TRBV18 to TRBJ2-5; D gene unclear. V was trimmed by 3 bases and J by 2 bases, leaving 7 bases between them. From germline, CDR1 is KGHSH and CDR2 LQKENI. The CDR3 consists of 13 residues. The CDR3: CASSPPVQETQYF. In DNA form, the CDR3 reads TGTGCCAGCTCACCCCCGGTTCAAGAGACCCAGTACTTC.